This entry features one T cell receptor (beta chain) sequence. Its specificity is unknown. Trimming pared 0 bases from V and 1 base from J, leaving 6 bases between. CDR3 length: 14 residues. The germline V gene encodes CDR1 LGHNA and CDR2 YSLEER. The data were obtained in a study of human T cells and chemical hapten exposure. Regarding the study as a whole: TCRs exceeding a frequency of 1 in 1000 stayed unchanged under DPC sensitization.

As for time point: healthy volunteer bleed at 2 weeks. The study extracted total RNA from unfractionated whole blood. The study used a library that attached unique molecular identifiers to individual cDNA molecules. TCRdb recomputed calls from the RACE reads with MiXCR, one row per CDR3 protein. The table shows some 46,000 distinct CDR3 sequences, with 4.3% occurring only once. This sequence was found in a female donor in good health. Some clones in this sample may be carry-over from other donors' samples. Sequencing was performed on whole blood. The chain couples TRBV4-3 to TRBJ1-1; the D is unclear. CDR3 in amino acids: CASSQEYSNTEAFF. Written as DNA, the CDR3 is TGCGCCAGCAGCCAAGAGTACTCGAACACTGAAGCTTTCTTT.